These T cell receptor beta chains were read from a single sample in a study of blood T cell repertoires in COVID-19. TCRdb's table, derived via immunoSEQ multiplex PCR, lists solely in-frame clones and lacks some. The table has approximately 46,000 clones, approximately 86% seen once; the top ten hold 16%. The sample was peripheral blood. These receptor sequences come from a man between 60 and 75 years old with active or convalescent COVID-19. Both conserved end residues are part of each CDR3. A D gene is named only where the DNA matches it firmly. Some rows have no size entry. The others give once, few or many, or a class for an expanded clone.

>TRBV11-1|NA|TRBJ2-7|TRBD1|14
TGTGCCAGCACCCGGGACAGGGGGTCCTACGAGCAGTACTTC
CASTRDRGSYEQYF
>TRBV10-3|NA|TRBJ2-1|TRBD2|14
TGTGCCACTACTAGCGGGGGGGCCGAGAATGAGCAGTTCTTC
CATTSGGAENEQFF
>TRBV11-2|few|TRBJ1-2|NA|14
TGTGCCAGCAGCGCGATACAGGGCCCCTATGGCTACACCTTC
CASSAIQGPYGYTF
>TRBV28|NA|TRBJ1-2|NA|12
TGTGCCAGCAGTCAGGGGAGCTTGGGCTACACCTTC
CASSQGSLGYTF
>TRBV30|NA|TRBJ2-7|TRBD2|13
TGTGCCTGTCTTAGCGGGATCCCCTACGAGCAGTACTTC
CACLSGIPYEQYF
>TRBV18|NA|TRBJ2-7|TRBD2|15
TGTGCCAGCTCACCCCTAACTAGCGGTTCCTACGAGCAGTACTTC
CASSPLTSGSYEQYF
>TRBV6-5|NA|TRBJ2-7|NA|14
TGTGCCAGCAGTAACCCGGGAAACAACTACGAGCAGTACTTC
CASSNPGNNYEQYF
>TRBV6-2/TRBV6-3|NA|TRBJ2-7|NA|14
TGTGCCAGCAGTCCGTTCGAGGTTTCCTACGAGCAGTACTTC
CASSPFEVSYEQYF
>TRBV5-1|NA|TRBJ1-6|NA|16
TGCGCCAGCAGCTTGGTGCAGAATTTGGATAATTCACCCCTCCACTTT
CASSLVQNLDNSPLHF
>TRBV28|NA|TRBJ2-5|TRBD1|15
TGTGCCAGCAGTTTTTTGGGACAGGCGATGGAGACCCAGTACTTC
CASSFLGQAMETQYF
>TRBV4-1|NA|TRBJ2-2|NA|17
TGCGCCAGCAGCCAAGGGGACTTCAAAGACGGGACCGGGGAGCTGTTTTTT
CASSQGDFKDGTGELFF
>TRBV18|NA|TRBJ1-3|NA|15
TGTGCCAGCTCATCGGCACGGGGCTCTGGAAACACCATATATTTT
CASSSARGSGNTIYF